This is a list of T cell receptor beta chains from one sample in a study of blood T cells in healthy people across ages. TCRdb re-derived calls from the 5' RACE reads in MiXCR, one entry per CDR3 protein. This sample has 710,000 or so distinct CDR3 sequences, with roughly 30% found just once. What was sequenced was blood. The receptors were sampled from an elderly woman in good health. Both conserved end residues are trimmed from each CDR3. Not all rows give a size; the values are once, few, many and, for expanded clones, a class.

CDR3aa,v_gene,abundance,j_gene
ASSQEPGQGVEAYGYT,TRBV4-2,.,TRBJ1-2
ASSLGTAAAGYT,TRBV4-3,.,TRBJ1-2
ASSFGGQTYEQY,TRBV27,many,TRBJ2-7
ASSFQSGSYNEQF,TRBV7-8,many,TRBJ2-1
ASSEFAGRDEQF,TRBV25-1,.,TRBJ2-1
SGDRATSYGYT,TRBV20-1,.,TRBJ1-2
SARDTPRTGGIQY,TRBV20-1,.,TRBJ2-4
ASSYERKAAF,TRBV6-6,once,TRBJ1-1
SFSEMPDSPLH,TRBV20-1,many,TRBJ1-6
ASSLSSLDTQY,TRBV7-2,once,TRBJ2-3
ASSLDGQGNEQY,TRBV5-1,many,.
ASSRLAGGLGQF,TRBV3-1,many,TRBJ2-1
SVGQGGNTEAF,TRBV29-1,.,TRBJ1-1
ASSRVGGGIQETQY,TRBV7-6,many,TRBJ2-5
ASSTPGLLYGYT,TRBV28,many,TRBJ1-2
ASSPPRDYGYT,TRBV28,once,TRBJ1-2
ASSFLTGKHEQF,TRBV7-9,many,TRBJ2-1
ASSTQLGGGTEAF,TRBV7-2,.,TRBJ1-1
SARLAGANEQF,TRBV20-1,many,TRBJ2-1
ASSAMALNSGYT,TRBV10-2,.,TRBJ1-2
ASSLVGTGAINQPQH,TRBV7-2,many,TRBJ1-5
ASSQGGGGALTDTQY,TRBV4-3,many,TRBJ2-3
SARRASTEAF,TRBV20-1,.,TRBJ1-1
ASSQVSGGNEQY,TRBV3-1,.,TRBJ2-7
ASTQDRAGLSAF,TRBV2,.,TRBJ1-1
VSNRGRDYGYT,TRBV6-1,few,TRBJ1-2
ASSLTGGRNTEAF,TRBV7-2,few,TRBJ1-1
ASSLGLAGTDTQY,TRBV5-1,many,TRBJ2-3
ATSDEINTQY,TRBV24-1,many,TRBJ2-3
ASSGSPGYEQY,TRBV28,many,TRBJ2-7
ASSIKTGPAYEQY,TRBV19,few,TRBJ2-7
SARDPTGGARTDTQY,TRBV20-1,many,TRBJ2-3
ASSLGGGAGNKQF,TRBV7-3,.,TRBJ2-1
ASSAGLAGSETQY,TRBV6-1,many,TRBJ2-5
SARTSGVRDTQY,TRBV20-1,many,TRBJ2-3
ASSQGSGPLTEAF,TRBV4-3,.,TRBJ1-1
ASSLSFGLAEAF,TRBV7-2,.,TRBJ1-1
SARVGQAILNTEAF,TRBV20-1,.,TRBJ1-1